These 11 T cell receptor beta chains were all obtained from the same sample, sequenced in a study of long-term antiretroviral therapy in people with HIV. Run at survey level, the immunoSEQ assay was version v3.0. The assay was immunoSEQ multiplex PCR, and TCRdb's table has in-frame clones only and misses some. This table holds about 20,000 clones, 80% found once. The specimen was unsorted PBMCs, collected 2.9 years after starting antiretroviral therapy. The receptors here all came from a young woman with HIV.

In DNA, the CDR3 is TGTGCCAGCAGCGGAGGTGGGGGTCCTGAAGCTTTCTTT. Protein: CASSGGGGPEAFF. The rearrangement links TRBV9 to TRBJ1-1, with D tentatively TRBD1 (5 bases). The V end lost 3 bases, the J end lost 6 bases, and 12 bases lay between the germline ends. The CDR3 is 13 amino acids. The germline V gene encodes CDR1 SGDLS and CDR2 YYNGEE.

V usage is TRBV6-5 and J usage is TRBJ2-7; D uncertain. The CDR3 sequence is 11 residues long. Trimming pared 7 bases from V and 2 bases from J, leaving 6 bases between. Germline lookup yields CDR1 MNHEY and CDR2 SVGAGI. For the CDR3, the DNA is TGTGCCAGCATTGGCCCCTACGAGCAGTACTTC. Translation gives CASIGPYEQYF.

The V and J genes are TRBV29-1 and TRBJ2-2; 7 nucleotides align to TRBD1. The CDR3 is made up of 14 amino acids. Trimming cost V 7 bases and J 3 bases; bases outside gene matches: 8. The germline CDR1 and CDR2 sequences are SQVTM and ANQGSEA. The CDR3 is CSGRQGADTGELFF. Written as DNA, the CDR3 is TGCAGCGGAAGACAGGGTGCGGACACCGGGGAGCTGTTTTTT.

As to this clone: At one end, the junction sequence differs from germline, possibly due to a read error. The chain links TRBV19 to TRBJ1-1; D not resolved. Germline V lookup: CDR1 LNHDA, CDR2 SQIVND (reference sequence). The length of the CDR3 is 14 residues. The CDR3 spells CASRPVLWDTEAFF. CDR3 DNA: TGTGCTAGTAGGCCTGTACTCTGGGACACTGAAGCTTTCTTT.

The V and J genes are TRBV6-5 and TRBJ1-1, with TRBD1 matching 9 bases. Germline lookup yields CDR1 MNHEY and CDR2 SVGAGI. The CDR3 length is 15 residues. V dropped 5 bases and J dropped 5; count of bases not matched to a gene: 9. This chain's CDR3 is CASSPGTGRGTEAFF. In DNA, the CDR3 is TGTGCCAGCAGTCCCGGGACAGGGAGAGGAACTGAAGCTTTCTTT.

The rearrangement joins TRBV7-2 to TRBJ1-2; D is unclear. The CDR3 is made up of 14 amino acids. V dropped 3 bases and J dropped 1 base, with 9 bases sitting between them. Germline assignment: CDR1 SGHTA and CDR2 FQGNSA. The CDR3 region is CASSFNLFNYGYTF. The CDR3 DNA is TGTGCCAGCAGCTTTAACCTCTTTAACTATGGCTACACCTTC.

The V and J genes are TRBV5-5 and TRBJ2-5; 8 positions agree with TRBD2. Losses at the gene ends were 2 bases for V and 6 bases for J; bases not matched to a gene: 6. CDR1 is SGHKS and CDR2 is YYEKEE in the germline V gene (reference sequence). The CDR3 contains 14 residues. The CDR3 DNA reads TGTGCCAGCAGCTTTAGCGGGGACGGACAGACCCAGTACTTC. Residues: CASSFSGDGQTQYF.

About this clone: Relative to the germline gene, one junction end is altered; a read error may explain this. The CDR3 DNA is TGCGCCAGCAGTGAGTCAGCGGTGCCAGCGGGGGACACAAACGTCTTC. This sequence encodes CASSESAVPAGDTNVF. The chain has TRBV10-2 and TRBJ2-1, with 8 bases fitting TRBD2. CDR3 length equals 16 residues. CDR1 and CDR2 from the germline V gene are WSHSY and SAAADI.

This clone was seen only once. V gene TRBV6-5 combines with J gene TRBJ2-1; 7 nucleotides agree with TRBD1. Trimming took 5 bases from V and 9 from J; bases not matched to a gene: 7. The length of the CDR3 is 13 residues. Germline V gene data show CDR1 as MNHEY and CDR2 as SVGAGI. CDR3 DNA: TGTGCCAGCAGTGACAGGGTCAGCGGTGAGCAGTTCTTC. Amino acid sequence: CASSDRVSGEQFF.

This sequence joins TRBV18 and TRBJ1-6; D unresolved. V was cut by 5 bases and J by 0 bases, with 20 bases left in between. Germline-derived CDR1 and CDR2 are KGHSH and LQKENI. The CDR3 contains 19 residues. CDR3 residues: CASSILGGEGSSYNSPLHF. Here the CDR3 DNA reads TGTGCCAGCTCAATCCTCGGCGGGGAGGGAAGCTCCTATAATTCACCCCTCCACTTT.

This chain joins TRBV7-6 and TRBJ2-5; tentatively, D is TRBD2 (6 bases). The V gene lost 6 bases and the J gene lost 5 bases, with 16 bases spanning the gap. The CDR3 has 14 amino acids. Germline V CDR1 and CDR2: SGHVS, FNYEAQ. CDR3: CASRPSPGVETQYF. The DNA of the CDR3 is TGTGCCAGCAGACCTAGTCCGGGGGTGGAGACCCAGTACTTC.